This TCR beta chain was identified in a study of post-analysis software for immune sequencing data. Study-wide results and limits: Included in a set of four or five TRBV segments more frequent in patients than controls were TRBV5-6, TRBV5-1 and TRBV20-1. Multiple sclerosis patients had significantly lower normalized Chao1 diversity than controls.

Unique molecular identifiers were built into the TCR beta cDNA libraries. It was from roughly 1 to 10 million T cells that 530,000 or so cDNA molecules came. TCRdb ran MiXCR on the PCR reads and lists one entry per CDR3 protein. The table has about 540,000 distinct CDR3 sequences, around 36% seen once. The germline V gene encodes CDR1 DFQATT and CDR2 SNEGSKA (reference sequence). The CDR3 totals 9 residues. This clonotype was found a few times. Its matching antigen is unknown. One junction end disagrees with the germline gene, perhaps due to a read error. This chain joins TRBV20-1 and TRBJ2-4; D call uncertain. The J call may be wrong; the DNA end is better matched by TRBJ2-7. The clonotype originates from a girl under 18 with multiple sclerosis. Sequences were obtained from blood. The CDR3 DNA is TGCAGTGCTGGAGACGAGCAGTACTTC. This gives the protein CSAGDEQYF.